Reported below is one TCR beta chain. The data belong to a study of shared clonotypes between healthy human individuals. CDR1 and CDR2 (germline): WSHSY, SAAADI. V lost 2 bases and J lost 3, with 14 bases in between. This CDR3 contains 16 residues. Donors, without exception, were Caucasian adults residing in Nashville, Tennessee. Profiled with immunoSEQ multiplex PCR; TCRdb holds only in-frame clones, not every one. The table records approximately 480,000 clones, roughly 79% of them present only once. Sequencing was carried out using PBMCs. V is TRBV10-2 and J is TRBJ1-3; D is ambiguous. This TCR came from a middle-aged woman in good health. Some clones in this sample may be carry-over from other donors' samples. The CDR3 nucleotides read TGCGCCAGCAGTGAGGGGAGGACGTCCGTTGGAAACACCATATATTTT. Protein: CASSEGRTSVGNTIYF.